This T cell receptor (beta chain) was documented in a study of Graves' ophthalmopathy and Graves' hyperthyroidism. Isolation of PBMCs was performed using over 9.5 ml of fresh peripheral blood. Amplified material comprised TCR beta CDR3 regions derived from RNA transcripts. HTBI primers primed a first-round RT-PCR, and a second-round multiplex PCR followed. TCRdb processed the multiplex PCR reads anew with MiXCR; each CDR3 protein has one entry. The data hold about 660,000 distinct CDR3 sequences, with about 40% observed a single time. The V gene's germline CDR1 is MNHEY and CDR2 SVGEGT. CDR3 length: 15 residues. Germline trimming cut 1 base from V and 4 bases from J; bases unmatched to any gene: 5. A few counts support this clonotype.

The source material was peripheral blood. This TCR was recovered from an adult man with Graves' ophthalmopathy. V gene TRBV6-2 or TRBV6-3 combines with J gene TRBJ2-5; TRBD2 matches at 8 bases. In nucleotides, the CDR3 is TGTGCCAGCAGTTACTATGGGACTAGGAGAGAGACCCAGTACTTC. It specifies CASSYYGTRRETQYF.